A selection of T cell receptor beta chains follows, all from one sample in a study of identical twins. One entry per CDR3 protein results from TCRdb running MiXCR on the 5' RACE reads. The data hold 1.5 million to 2 million distinct CDR3 sequences, with less than 35% observed a single time. Sample: cord blood. The receptors shown here come from a newborn girl in good health. Both conserved end residues are part of each CDR3.

>TRBV10-3
CAISESWTGRGEQYF
>TRBV7-9
CASSLGYRGVEKLFF
>TRBV2
CASSEALGDRGNIQYF
>TRBV20-1
CSASGSTNEKLFF
>TRBV7-2
CASSLVRGEGYGYTF
>TRBV29-1
CSVMLPGQSSGANVLTF
>TRBV7-2
CASSLSSGGHYEQYF
>TRBV24-1
CATSDLRGREWRSNQPQHF
>TRBV7-2
CASSSQVYGYTF
>TRBV4-2
CASSQGQGTTSNTGELFF
>TRBV4-2
CASSLRGTDYNEQFF
>TRBV4-1
CASSQVWGNEQFF
>TRBV6-1
CASGLAGNSCNEQYF
>TRBV4-1
CASSQVNNNQPQHF
>TRBV20-1
CSARESPGAKNIQYF
>TRBV9
CASSVAWGRSTDTQYF
>TRBV18
CASSPARGVSHEQYF
>TRBV6-1
CASRREGRTESPYEQYF
>TRBV27
CASSRYPGNYGYTF
>TRBV7-9
CASSLEDWLFSGNTIYF
>TRBV20-1
CSAGGRGDEQFF
>TRBV29-1
CSVQAGRALEAFF
>TRBV7-9
CASSFLPGYTIYF